This TCR beta chain emerged from a study of T cell changes during pregnancy in multiple sclerosis. The CDR3 runs 16 residues. Losses at the gene ends were 3 bases for V and 3 bases for J; bases not matched to a gene: 7. The V gene's germline CDR1 is KGHSH and CDR2 LQKENI. Data came from immunoSEQ multiplex PCR; TCRdb stores just in-frame clones and leaves some out. In the table there are tens of thousands of clones, about nine tenths of which are singletons. The receptor's source is a female donor with multiple sclerosis, enrolled in a pregnancy study. The rearrangement joins TRBV18 to TRBJ2-3; 9 bases fit TRBD2. The source was CD4+ T cells from peripheral blood mononuclear cells, collected in the second trimester of pregnancy. The CDR3 region is CASSPGPSGATDTQYF. The CDR3 nucleotides read TGTGCCAGCTCACCCGGCCCTAGCGGGGCTACAGATACGCAGTATTTT.